These 3 T cell receptor beta chains were sequenced from one sample in a study of blood T cell repertoires in COVID-19 (dated by TCRdb to 2018 to 2020). Library method: the immunoSEQ multiplex PCR assay. The source is immuneACCESS, and TCRdb retained only in-frame sequences with V and J called. Part of the clones is not carried over; for the studies checked, unresolved V genes explain less than half of this, and the remainder is unexplained. For this sample the table gives tens of thousands of clones, of which around 80% were detected only once. The top ten clonotypes cover approximately 26% of the sample. The sample consisted of peripheral blood. The receptor source for this set is a man between 60 and 75 years old with active or convalescent COVID-19.

The chain uses TRBV29-1 and TRBJ2-7, with a tentative D call TRBD1 (6 bases). V shed 4 bases and J shed 2 bases, with 9 bases lying between them. CDR3 length: 12 residues. Germline CDR1 is SQVTM and CDR2 is ANQGSEA. Here the CDR3 DNA reads TGCAGCGTTGCCCCAGGGGCCTACGAGCAGTACTTC. Protein product: CSVAPGAYEQYF.

This chain connects TRBV28 to TRBJ1-6; D is ambiguous. Germline V gene sequence: CDR1 MDHEN, CDR2 SYDVKM. Trimming left V 3 bases short and J 0 bases short, with 12 bases between. The CDR3 loop spans 17 amino acids. The CDR3 DNA is TGTGCCAGCAGTTTGCCCAGGCAGAGCTCCTATAATTCACCCCTCCACTTT. Translation gives CASSLPRQSSYNSPLHF.

The rearrangement uses TRBV6-1 and TRBJ2-7, with D possibly being TRBD1 (5 bases). V was trimmed by 2 bases and J by 0 bases, leaving 11 bases between them. CDR3 length: 15 residues. The germline V gene encodes CDR1 MNHNS and CDR2 SASEGT. CDR3 bases: TGTGCCAGCAGTGAATCTTGGGGCTACTCCTACGAGCAGTACTTC. Translating gives CASSESWGYSYEQYF.